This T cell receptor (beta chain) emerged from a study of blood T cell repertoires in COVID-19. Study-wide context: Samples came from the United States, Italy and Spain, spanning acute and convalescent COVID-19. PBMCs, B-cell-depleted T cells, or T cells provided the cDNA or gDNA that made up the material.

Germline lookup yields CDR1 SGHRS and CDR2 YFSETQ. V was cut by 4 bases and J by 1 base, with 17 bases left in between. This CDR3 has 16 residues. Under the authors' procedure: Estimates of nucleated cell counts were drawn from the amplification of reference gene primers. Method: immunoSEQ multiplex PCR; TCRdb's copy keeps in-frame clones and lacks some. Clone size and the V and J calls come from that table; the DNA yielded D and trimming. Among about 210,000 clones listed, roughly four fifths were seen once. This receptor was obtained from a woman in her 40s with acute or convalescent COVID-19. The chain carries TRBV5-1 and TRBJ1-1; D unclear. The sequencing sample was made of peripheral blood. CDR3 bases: TGCGCCAGCAGCCCCCGGTCGGGTGATGGGAACACTGAAGCTTTCTTT. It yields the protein CASSPRSGDGNTEAFF.